This T cell receptor (beta chain) derives from a study of Ad26.COV2.S vaccination and SARS-CoV-2 variants. Note on this clone: The antigen remains unidentified.

Documented treatment: 15 to 20 received Ad26.COV2.S at low or high dose, single or two shots; roughly 5 received placebo; per-sample allocation not given. Specimens were obtained on day 63 following the first vaccine or placebo injection. Study-wide results and caveats: Vaccinated individuals (as opposed to placebo recipients) had higher spike-specific TCR breadth.

Sequencing was performed with immunoSEQ multiplex PCR; in TCRdb, only in-frame clones are kept and a portion is missing. The table lists about 260,000 clones, around 85% of them singletons. The junction had 3 bases not matched to a gene; V was cut back by 5 bases and J by 3 bases. The CDR3 consists of 14 residues. Germline-derived CDR1 and CDR2 are ENHRY and SYGVKD. Sequenced material: peripheral blood, taken in a trial of Ad26.COV2.S vaccine versus placebo. This sequence originates from a person aged 18-60 years who received the Ad26.COV2.S COVID-19 vaccine or a placebo. The chain is built from TRBV10-3 and TRBJ2-7; 11 bases match TRBD2. The CDR3 loop reads CAISTSGRSYEQYV. CDR3 sequence (DNA): TGTGCCATCAGTACTAGCGGGAGAAGCTACGAGCAGTACGTC.